This T cell receptor beta chain was identified in a study of post-analysis software for immune sequencing data. Study context: Disease courses included relapsing-remitting, secondary progressive and progressive-relapsing multiple sclerosis. General study points: A significant reduction in normalized Chao1 diversity was observed in multiple sclerosis patients versus controls. Under F measure analysis, samples from one preparation batch co-clustered strongly. The study found TRBV5-6, TRBV5-1 and TRBV20-1 among five TRBV segments more frequent in patients than controls.

V lost 7 bases, J lost 0 bases, and 8 bases lay in between. The CDR3 sequence is 13 residues long. Germline V gives CDR1 WNHNN, CDR2 SYGVQD (reference sequence). Remarks on this clonotype: Its cognate antigen is unknown.

Unique molecular identifiers tagged the TCR beta cDNA libraries. Input amounts of roughly 0.85 to 11 million T cells were used. These gave roughly 0.5 million cDNA molecules, so each molecule approximated one T cell. TCRdb re-derived calls from the PCR reads in MiXCR, one entry per CDR3 protein. The table records approximately 630,000 distinct CDR3 sequences, 59% of them present only once. This sequence was found in a girl between 2 and 10 years old with multiple sclerosis. This rearrangement joins TRBV10-1 to TRBJ2-3; D unresolved. The sequenced sample consisted of blood. The CDR3 spells CASNLLSTDTQYF. In nucleotides, the CDR3 is TGCGCCAGCAATCTCCTCAGCACAGATACGCAGTATTTT.